The TCR beta chain described here comes from a study of blood T cell repertoires in COVID-19. At the level of the study: Specimens from acute and convalescent COVID-19 originated in the United States, Italy and Spain. Sources were T cells, B-cell-depleted T cells, or PBMCs; the material itself was cDNA or gDNA.

This CDR3 comprises 15 residues. Germline V gene lookup returns CDR1 SGDLS and CDR2 YYNGEE. V shed 1 base and J 4 bases; nucleotides not matched to a gene: 7. This clone was detected once. Original analysis: Amplified reference gene primers provided the basis for estimating nucleated cell counts. Clones were read by immunoSEQ multiplex PCR, and TCRdb kept only the in-frame ones, dropping some. From that table come the V and J calls and clone size; the DNA was used to work out D and trimming. This table holds about 69,000 clones, roughly 73% found once. Sequenced: peripheral blood. The V and J genes are TRBV9 and TRBJ2-7; 8 bases map to TRBD2. This clonotype was obtained from a human donor in a cohort sampled during active COVID-19. The CDR3 nucleotides are TGTGCCAGCAGCGTAAGCGCGGGGGGAATATACGAGCAGTACTTC. Translating it yields CASSVSAGGIYEQYF.